The 6 T cell receptor beta chains below come from one sample, sequenced in a study of siplizumab effects on memory and regulatory T cells. Only in-frame clones appear in the TCRdb table, and some are missing; sequencing was by immunoSEQ multiplex PCR. There are fewer than 120,000 clones in the sample; roughly 92% occur only once, and 1.3% lies in the top ten. The sequenced material came from CD4+ T cells sorted from blood. All receptors come from a human donor in good health.

This sequence joins TRBV5-4 and TRBJ2-5; TRBD2 matches 8 bases. CDR1 and CDR2 (germline): SGHNT, YYREEE (reference sequence). Unmatched junction bases numbered 1, after V lost 0 bases and J lost 3 bases. This CDR3 spans 14 amino acids. Here the CDR3 DNA reads TGTGCCAGCAGCTTGGGGCGGGGGGAAGAGACCCAGTACTTC. This codes for CASSLGRGEETQYF.

This clone showed up just a few times. The V gene is TRBV10-3, the J gene TRBJ2-5; D uncertain. CDR3 size: 14 residues. Germline-derived CDR1 and CDR2 are ENHRY and SYGVKD. The germline V and J ends were trimmed by 4 bases and 5 bases, with 14 bases remaining between them. The chain's CDR3 is CAISAPRLGETQYF. DNA of the CDR3: TGTGCCATCAGTGCTCCCAGACTGGGGGAGACCCAGTACTTC.

V usage is TRBV5-6 and J usage is TRBJ1-2; D may be TRBD1 (5 bases). The CDR3 has 13 residues. Germline V CDR1 and CDR2: SGHDT, YYEEEE. The germline V and J ends were trimmed by 0 bases and 5 bases, with 8 bases remaining between them. CDR3 residues: CASSLEGIYGYTF. DNA of the CDR3: TGTGCCAGCAGCTTGGAGGGGATATATGGCTACACCTTC.

The rearrangement links TRBV15 to TRBJ1-5; possibly TRBD1 for D (6 bases). V was clipped by 0 bases and J by 4 bases, with 7 bases between them. CDR1 and CDR2 from the germline V gene are LNHNV and YYDKDF (reference sequence). The CDR3 totals 14 residues. DNA of the CDR3: TGTGCCACCAGCAGAGATCAGGGGAATCAGCCCCAGCATTTT. The encoded protein is CATSRDQGNQPQHF. Full variable domain (missing parts from reference TRBV15 and TRBJ1-5): DAMVIQNPRYQVTQFGKPVTLSCSQTLNHNVMYWYQQKSSQAPKLLFHYYDKDFNNEADTPDNFQSRRPNTSFCFLDIRSPGLGDTAMYLCATSRDQGNQPQHFGDGTRLSIL.

The chain joins TRBV5-8 to TRBJ2-7; D is ambiguous. Between the trimmed V and J ends, which lost 0 bases and 4 bases, there was a span of 2 bases. The CDR3 is 11 residues long. In germline, CDR1 is SGHTS, CDR2 YDEGEE. In DNA form, the CDR3 reads TGTGCCAGCAGCTTGGCGTACGAGCAGTACTTC. Protein: CASSLAYEQYF.

The chain carries TRBV15 and TRBJ2-2, with D unresolved. Trimming took off 3 bases at V and 1 base at J, with 6 bases between the two ends. Germline CDR1 reads LNHNV; CDR2 reads YYDKDF (reference sequence). This CDR3 contains 14 residues. CDR3 amino acids: CATSSYQNTGELFF. CDR3 coding DNA: TGTGCCACCAGCAGCTATCAGAACACCGGGGAGCTGTTTTTT.